The present T cell receptor (beta chain) was sequenced within a study of T cells in Graves' hyperthyroidism and ophthalmopathy. Concerning this clonotype itself: One base away lies a much larger clone, so this may be a sequencing read error.

Authors of the study amplified TCR beta CDR3 regions from RNA transcripts. The TCR CDR3 first-round RT-PCR relied on the HTBI primer set. TCRdb reprocessed the multiplex PCR reads via MiXCR and lists one record per CDR3 protein. The table records around 290,000 distinct CDR3 sequences, about a sixth of them present only once. CDR3 length: 15 residues. The germline gives CDR1 MNHEY, CDR2 SVGEGT. The sequence was collected from a woman aged 55-75 years with Graves' ophthalmopathy. The gene calls are TRBV6-2 or TRBV6-3 and TRBJ1-1; TRBD1 matches at 7 bases. Sequencing was done on a sample of blood. The CDR3, as DNA: TGTGCCAGCAGGACCCACAGGGGACAGCTCACTGAAACTTTCTTT. Amino acid sequence: CASRTHRGQLTETFF.